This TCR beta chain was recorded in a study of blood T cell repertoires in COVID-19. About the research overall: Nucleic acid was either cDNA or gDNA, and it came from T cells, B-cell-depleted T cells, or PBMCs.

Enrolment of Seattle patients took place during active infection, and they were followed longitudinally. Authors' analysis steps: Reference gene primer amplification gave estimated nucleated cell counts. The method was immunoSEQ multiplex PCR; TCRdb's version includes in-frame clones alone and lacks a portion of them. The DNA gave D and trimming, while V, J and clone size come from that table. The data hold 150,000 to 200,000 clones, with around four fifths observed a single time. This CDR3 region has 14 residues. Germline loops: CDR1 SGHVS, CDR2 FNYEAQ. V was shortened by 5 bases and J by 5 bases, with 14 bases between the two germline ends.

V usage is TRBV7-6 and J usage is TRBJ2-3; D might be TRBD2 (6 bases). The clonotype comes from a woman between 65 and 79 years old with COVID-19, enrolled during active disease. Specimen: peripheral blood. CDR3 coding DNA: TGTGCCAGCAGCCGTGATAGCGGCCTAGATACGCAGTATTTT. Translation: CASSRDSGLDTQYF.